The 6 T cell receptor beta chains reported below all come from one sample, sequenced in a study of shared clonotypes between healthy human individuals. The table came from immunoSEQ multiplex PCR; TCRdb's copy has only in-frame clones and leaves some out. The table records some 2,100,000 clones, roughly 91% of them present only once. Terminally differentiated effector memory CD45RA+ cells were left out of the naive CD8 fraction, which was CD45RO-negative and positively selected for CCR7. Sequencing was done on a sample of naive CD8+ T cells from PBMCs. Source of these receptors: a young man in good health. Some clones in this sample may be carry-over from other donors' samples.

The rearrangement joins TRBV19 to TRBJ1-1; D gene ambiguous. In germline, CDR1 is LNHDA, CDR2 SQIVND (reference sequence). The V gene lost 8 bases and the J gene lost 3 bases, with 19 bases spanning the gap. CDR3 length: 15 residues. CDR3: CASGPPRGRDTEAFF. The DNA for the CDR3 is TGTGCCAGTGGGCCCCCCCGGGGTCGGGACACTGAAGCTTTCTTT.

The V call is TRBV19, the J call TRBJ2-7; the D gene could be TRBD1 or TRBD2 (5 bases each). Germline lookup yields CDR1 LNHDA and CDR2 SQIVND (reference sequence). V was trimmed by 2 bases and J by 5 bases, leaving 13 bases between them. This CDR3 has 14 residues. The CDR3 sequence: CASSIWGPLDEQYF. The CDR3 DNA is TGTGCCAGTAGTATATGGGGACCCCTAGACGAGCAGTACTTC.

CDR3 nucleotide sequence: TGTGCCAGCAGTGAAGCCCCAGGGATCGGCTACGAGCAGTACTTC. Its translation: CASSEAPGIGYEQYF. The V gene is TRBV2, the J gene TRBJ2-7; D is perhaps TRBD1 (5 bases). This CDR3 is built from 15 residues. Germline lookup yields CDR1 SNHLY and CDR2 FYNNEI. Trimming took off 0 bases at V and 3 bases at J, with 12 bases between the two ends. Using reference TRBV2 and TRBJ2-7 for the parts outside the CDR3, the full variable domain is EPEVTQTPSHQVTQMGQEVILRCVPISNHLYFYWYRQILGQKVEFLVSFYNNEISEKSEIFDDQFSVERPDGSNFTLKIRSTKLEDSAMYFCASSEAPGIGYEQYFGPGTRLTVT.

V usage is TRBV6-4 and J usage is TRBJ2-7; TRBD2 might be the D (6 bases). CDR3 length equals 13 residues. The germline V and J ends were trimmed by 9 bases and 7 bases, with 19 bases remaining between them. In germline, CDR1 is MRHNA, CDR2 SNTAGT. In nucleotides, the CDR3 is TGTGCCAGGGCCCTGACTAGTAGACAAGAGCAGTACTTC. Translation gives CARALTSRQEQYF.

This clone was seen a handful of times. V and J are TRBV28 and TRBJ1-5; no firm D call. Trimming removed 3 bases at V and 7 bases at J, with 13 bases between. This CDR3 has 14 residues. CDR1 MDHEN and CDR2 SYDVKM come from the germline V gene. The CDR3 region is CASSFWATGQPQHF. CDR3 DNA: TGTGCCAGCAGTTTTTGGGCAACTGGGCAGCCCCAGCATTTT.

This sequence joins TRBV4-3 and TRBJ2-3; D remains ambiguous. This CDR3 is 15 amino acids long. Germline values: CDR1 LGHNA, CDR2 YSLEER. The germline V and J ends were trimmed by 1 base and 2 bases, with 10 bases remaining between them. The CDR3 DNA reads TGCGCCAGCAGCCAAGTATACAGAACCACAGATACGCAGTATTTT. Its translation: CASSQVYRTTDTQYF.